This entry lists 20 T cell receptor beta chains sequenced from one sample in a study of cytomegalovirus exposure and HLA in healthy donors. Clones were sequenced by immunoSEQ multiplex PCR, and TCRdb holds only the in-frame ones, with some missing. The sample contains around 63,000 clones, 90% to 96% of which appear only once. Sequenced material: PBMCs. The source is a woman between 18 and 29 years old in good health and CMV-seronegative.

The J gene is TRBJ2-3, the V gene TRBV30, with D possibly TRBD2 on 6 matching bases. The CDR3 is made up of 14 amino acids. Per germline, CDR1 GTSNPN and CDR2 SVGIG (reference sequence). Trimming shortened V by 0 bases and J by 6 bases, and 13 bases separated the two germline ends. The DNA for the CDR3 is TGTGCCTGGAGTGTGCGCGGGGTCGAGGATACGCAGTATTTT. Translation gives CAWSVRGVEDTQYF.

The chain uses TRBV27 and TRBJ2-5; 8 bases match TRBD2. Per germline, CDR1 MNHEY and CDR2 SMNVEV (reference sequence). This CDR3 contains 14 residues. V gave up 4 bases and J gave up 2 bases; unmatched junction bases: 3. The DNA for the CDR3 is TGTGCCAGCAGTTCCCGACTAGCGCAAGAGACCCAGTACTTC. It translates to CASSSRLAQETQYF.

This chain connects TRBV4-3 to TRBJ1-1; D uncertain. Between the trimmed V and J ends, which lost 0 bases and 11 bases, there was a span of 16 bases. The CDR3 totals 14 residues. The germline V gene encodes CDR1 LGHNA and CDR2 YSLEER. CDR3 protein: CASSQERPRGGAFF. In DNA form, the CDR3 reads TGCGCCAGCAGCCAAGAGCGGCCCCGTGGTGGGGCTTTCTTT.

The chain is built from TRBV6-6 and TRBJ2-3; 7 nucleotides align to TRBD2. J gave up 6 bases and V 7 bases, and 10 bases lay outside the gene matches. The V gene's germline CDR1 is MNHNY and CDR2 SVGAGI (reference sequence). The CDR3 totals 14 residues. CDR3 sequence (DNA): TGTGCCAGCACTATGGAGGCTAGCGGTGATACGCAGTATTTT. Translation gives CASTMEASGDTQYF.

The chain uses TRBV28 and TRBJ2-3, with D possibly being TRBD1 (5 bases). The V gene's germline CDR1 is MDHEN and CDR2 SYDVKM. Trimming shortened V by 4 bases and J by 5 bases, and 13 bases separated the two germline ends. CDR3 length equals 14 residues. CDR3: CASSWGRTRDTQYF. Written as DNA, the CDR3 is TGTGCCAGCAGTTGGGGCAGGACAAGAGATACGCAGTATTTT.

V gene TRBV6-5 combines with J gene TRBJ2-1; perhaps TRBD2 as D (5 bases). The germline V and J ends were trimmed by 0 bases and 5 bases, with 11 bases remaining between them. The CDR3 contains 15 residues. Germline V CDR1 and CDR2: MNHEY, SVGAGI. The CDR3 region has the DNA TGTGCCAGCAGTTACTCGAGGGTTACCAACAATGAGCAGTTCTTC. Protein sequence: CASSYSRVTNNEQFF.

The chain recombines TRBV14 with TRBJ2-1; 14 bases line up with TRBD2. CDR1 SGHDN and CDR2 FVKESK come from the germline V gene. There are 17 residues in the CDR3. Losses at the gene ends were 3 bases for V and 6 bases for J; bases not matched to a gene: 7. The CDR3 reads CASSHGTSGGAPNEQFF. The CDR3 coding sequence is TGTGCCAGCAGCCACGGGACTAGCGGGGGCGCTCCCAATGAGCAGTTCTTC.

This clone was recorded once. The CDR3 DNA is TGTGCCAGCAGTGCCCCGGGACAGGAGAAGGGGGGGTTCTTC. Translated: CASSAPGQEKGGFF. The V and J genes are TRBV28 and TRBJ2-1; TRBD1 agrees at 8 bases. J lost 15 bases, V lost 5 bases, and 15 bases had no gene match. The V gene's germline CDR1 is MDHEN and CDR2 SYDVKM. The CDR3 consists of 14 residues.

The CDR3 DNA follows: TGTGCCACCAGCAGAGGGCGGACAGCTGGGGCCAACGTCCTGACTTTC. The encoded protein is CATSRGRTAGANVLTF. The chain links TRBV15 to TRBJ2-6, with D possibly being TRBD1 (6 bases). Germline values: CDR1 LNHNV, CDR2 YYDKDF (reference sequence). This CDR3 has 16 amino acids. Between the trimmed V and J ends, which lost 1 base and 2 bases, there was a span of 9 bases.

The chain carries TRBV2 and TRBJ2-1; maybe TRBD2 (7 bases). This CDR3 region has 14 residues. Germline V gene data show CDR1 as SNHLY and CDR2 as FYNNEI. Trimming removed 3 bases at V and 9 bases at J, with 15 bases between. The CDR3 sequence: CASSEGGRGGEQFF. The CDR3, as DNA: TGTGCCAGCAGTGAGGGGGGGCGGGGTGGTGAGCAGTTCTTC.

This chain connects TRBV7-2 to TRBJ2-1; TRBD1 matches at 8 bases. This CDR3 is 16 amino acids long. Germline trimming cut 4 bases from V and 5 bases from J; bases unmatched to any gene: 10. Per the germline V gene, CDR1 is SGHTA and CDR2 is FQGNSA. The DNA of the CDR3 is TGTGCCAGCAGCTCAGGGGGCCCTACGGGTGACAATGAGCAGTTCTTC. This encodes CASSSGGPTGDNEQFF.

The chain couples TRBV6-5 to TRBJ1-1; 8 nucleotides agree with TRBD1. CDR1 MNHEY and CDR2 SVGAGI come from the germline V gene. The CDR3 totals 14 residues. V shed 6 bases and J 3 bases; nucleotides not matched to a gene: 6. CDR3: CASSRTGGDTEAFF. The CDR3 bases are TGTGCCAGCAGCAGAACAGGGGGGGACACTGAAGCTTTCTTT.

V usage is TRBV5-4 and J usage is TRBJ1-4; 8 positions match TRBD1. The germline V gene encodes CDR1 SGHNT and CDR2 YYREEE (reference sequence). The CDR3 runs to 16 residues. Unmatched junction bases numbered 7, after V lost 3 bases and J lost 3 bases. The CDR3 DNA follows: TGTGCCAGCAGCTGGGACAGGAGGCTAGCTAATGAAAAACTGTTTTTT. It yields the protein CASSWDRRLANEKLFF.

CDR3 bases: TGTGCCAGCAGTTTCGGGGGAGGGGTAGGGACTGAAGCTTTCTTT. As protein: CASSFGGGVGTEAFF. V is TRBV28 and J is TRBJ1-1; maybe TRBD1 (5 bases). The CDR3 is made up of 15 amino acids. Germline CDR1 reads MDHEN; CDR2 reads SYDVKM. The V and J ends lost 3 bases and 5 bases respectively, with 16 bases between them. Together with reference TRBV28 and TRBJ1-1, the CDR3 gives the full variable domain: DVKVTQSSRYLVKRTGEKVFLECVQDMDHENMFWYRQDPGLGLRLIYFSYDVKMKEKGDIPEGYSVSREKKERFSLILESASTNQTSMYLCASSFGGGVGTEAFFGQGTRLTVV.

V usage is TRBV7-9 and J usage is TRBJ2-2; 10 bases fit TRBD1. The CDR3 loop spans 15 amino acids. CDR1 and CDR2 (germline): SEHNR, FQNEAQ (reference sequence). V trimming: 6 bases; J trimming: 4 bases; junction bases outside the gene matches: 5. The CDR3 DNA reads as TGTGCCAGCAGGGCCGGGACAGGGGTCACCGGGGAGCTGTTTTTT. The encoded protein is CASRAGTGVTGELFF. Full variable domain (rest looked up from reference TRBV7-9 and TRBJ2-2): DTGVSQNPRHKITKRGQNVTFRCDPISEHNRLYWYRQTLGQGPEFLTYFQNEAQLEKSRLLSDRFSAERPKGSFSTLEIQRTEQGDSAMYLCASRAGTGVTGELFFGEGSRLTVL.

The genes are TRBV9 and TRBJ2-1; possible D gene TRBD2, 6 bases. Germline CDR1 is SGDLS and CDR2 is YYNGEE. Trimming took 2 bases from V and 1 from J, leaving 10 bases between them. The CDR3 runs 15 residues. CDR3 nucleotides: TGTGCCAGCAGCGTCTTAGGAGGGTCCTACAATGAGCAGTTCTTC. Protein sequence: CASSVLGGSYNEQFF.

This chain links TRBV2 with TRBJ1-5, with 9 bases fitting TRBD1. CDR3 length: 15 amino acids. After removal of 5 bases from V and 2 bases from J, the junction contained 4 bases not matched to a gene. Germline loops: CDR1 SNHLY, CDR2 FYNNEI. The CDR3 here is CASSLRDRGNQPQHF. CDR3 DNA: TGTGCCAGCAGTCTCCGGGACAGGGGCAATCAGCCCCAGCATTTT.

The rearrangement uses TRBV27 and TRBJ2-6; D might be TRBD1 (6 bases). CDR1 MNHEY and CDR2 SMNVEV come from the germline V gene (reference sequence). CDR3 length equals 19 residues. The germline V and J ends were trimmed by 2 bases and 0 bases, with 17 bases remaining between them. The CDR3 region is CASSLGWGRSGSGANVLTF. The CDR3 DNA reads TGTGCCAGCAGTTTAGGCTGGGGGCGTTCAGGCTCTGGGGCCAACGTCCTGACTTTC.

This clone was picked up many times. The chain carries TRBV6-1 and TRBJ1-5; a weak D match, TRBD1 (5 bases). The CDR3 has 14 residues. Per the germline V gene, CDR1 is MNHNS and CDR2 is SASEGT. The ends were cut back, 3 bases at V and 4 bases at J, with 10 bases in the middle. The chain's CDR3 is CASSDGAENQPQHF. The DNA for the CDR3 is TGTGCCAGCAGTGATGGGGCCGAAAATCAGCCCCAGCATTTT.

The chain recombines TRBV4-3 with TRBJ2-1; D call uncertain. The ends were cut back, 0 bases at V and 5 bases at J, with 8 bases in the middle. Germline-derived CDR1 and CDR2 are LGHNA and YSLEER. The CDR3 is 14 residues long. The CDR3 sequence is CASSQDPYHNEQFF. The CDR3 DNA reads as TGCGCCAGCAGCCAAGATCCCTACCACAATGAGCAGTTCTTC.